This T cell receptor (beta chain) was captured by sequencing in a study of blood T cell repertoires in COVID-19. Study in general: Collection of acute and convalescent COVID-19 samples took place in the United States, Italy and Spain.

Original data processing: Nucleated cell counts were estimated from reference gene primer amplification. The protocol was immunoSEQ multiplex PCR, while the TCRdb copy is restricted to in-frame clones and leaves out a portion. Clone size and the V and J calls come from that table; the DNA yielded D and trimming. Among just over 150,000 clones listed, roughly 82% were seen once. The CDR3 has 11 amino acids. Germline CDR1 and CDR2: DFQATT and SNEGSKA (reference sequence). The V end lost 0 bases, the J end lost 6 bases, and 5 bases lay between the germline ends. The J gene is TRBJ1-1, the V gene TRBV20-1; D gene ambiguous. Sequenced: peripheral blood. The receptor was derived from a woman between 40 and 50 years old with COVID-19, enrolled during active disease. CDR3 loop: CSARDGPEAFF. The CDR3, as DNA: TGCAGTGCTAGAGACGGTCCTGAAGCTTTCTTT.